The 8 T cell receptor beta chains below all came from one sample that was sequenced in a study of control samples from healthy donors and cancer patients. Assay used: immunoSEQ multiplex PCR; TCRdb lists only in-frame clones, some missing. The sample records 100,000 to 150,000 clones, more than 75% being singletons. The sequenced sample consisted of blood. Every receptor here comes from a middle-aged man in good health.

Note on this clone: This same CDR3 is encoded by further DNA sequences in the sample. The chain uses TRBV18 and TRBJ1-1, with D tentatively TRBD1 (6 bases). Germline V gene data show CDR1 as KGHSH and CDR2 as LQKENI. This CDR3 is 14 amino acids long. V was shortened by 4 bases and J by 1 base, with 10 bases between the two germline ends. The CDR3 DNA follows: TGTGCCAGCTCACGAGACAGGAAGAACACTGAAGCTTTCTTT. Protein product: CASSRDRKNTEAFF.

The V gene is TRBV28, the J gene TRBJ1-6; D unresolved. Trimming removed 8 bases at V and 6 bases at J, with 17 bases between. The CDR3 totals 15 residues. Germline V CDR1 and CDR2: MDHEN, SYDVKM. CDR3 nucleotide sequence: TGTGCCAGCTCCTTCGGCCGTAATACTAATTCACCCCTCCACTTT. Translating it yields CASSFGRNTNSPLHF. Based on the CDR3 plus reference TRBV28 and TRBJ1-6, the full variable domain is DVKVTQSSRYLVKRTGEKVFLECVQDMDHENMFWYRQDPGLGLRLIYFSYDVKMKEKGDIPEGYSVSREKKERFSLILESASTNQTSMYLCASSFGRNTNSPLHFGNGTRLTVT.

The sample holds one count of this clone. The chain joins TRBV5-4 to TRBJ2-7; the D gene is possibly TRBD1 (5 bases). CDR3 length equals 14 residues. V lost 1 base and J 2 bases, leaving 10 bases between the germline ends. The germline gives CDR1 SGHNT, CDR2 YYREEE (reference sequence). This chain's CDR3 is CASSLPGNPYEQYF. The CDR3 region has the DNA TGTGCCAGCAGCTTGCCAGGGAATCCCTACGAGCAGTACTTC.

This clone appeared a few times. The chain's CDR3 is CASIELRGLNTEAFF. Written as DNA, the CDR3 is TGTGCCAGTATAGAACTCAGGGGTTTGAACACTGAAGCTTTCTTT. V gene TRBV19 combines with J gene TRBJ1-1, with D perhaps TRBD1 (6 bases). This CDR3 has 15 amino acids. Trimming removed 7 bases at V and 0 bases at J, with 15 bases between. Germline V CDR1 and CDR2: LNHDA, SQIVND (reference sequence).

The chain carries TRBV3-1 (or the pseudogene TRBV3-2) and TRBJ2-1; a possible D gene is TRBD2 (5 bases). In germline, CDR1 is LGHDT, CDR2 YNNKEL (reference sequence). Trimming stripped 4 bases from V and 4 bases from J, with 11 bases between. CDR3 size: 14 residues. The CDR3 region is CASSLRSGYNEQFF. The CDR3 DNA is TGTGCCAGCAGCCTCAGGTCGGGGTACAATGAGCAGTTCTTC.

This chain connects TRBV7-3 to TRBJ2-3; D is undetermined. The CDR3 consists of 13 residues. Germline-derived CDR1 and CDR2 are SGHTA and FQGTGA. Deletions cut 0 bases from V and 2 bases from J, with 3 bases between. The CDR3 region has the DNA TGTGCCAGCAGCTTAACCATCACAGATACGCAGTATTTT. Translation gives CASSLTITDTQYF.

This rearrangement joins TRBV24-1 to TRBJ2-5, with D possibly matching TRBD1 (5 bases). Germline V gene lookup returns CDR1 KGHDR and CDR2 SFDVKD. The CDR3 runs to 13 residues. With 5 bases removed from V and 4 bases from J, the gap between germline ends came to 10 bases. Written as DNA, the CDR3 is TGTGCCACCAGTGTGTCAGGGCCAGAGACCCAGTACTTC. This translates into CATSVSGPETQYF.

The chain recombines TRBV11-3 with TRBJ2-7; D gene uncertain. V was clipped by 3 bases and J by 3 bases, with 9 bases between them. From germline, CDR1 is SGHNT and CDR2 YENEEA. This CDR3 region has 13 residues. CDR3 DNA sequence: TGTGCCAGCAGCTTTCAGGAAAACTACGAGCAGTACTTC. It specifies CASSFQENYEQYF.